This entry lists 29 T cell receptor beta chains sequenced from one sample in a study of OX40 agonist ivuxolimab in advanced cancers. The protocol was immunoSEQ multiplex PCR, while the TCRdb copy is restricted to in-frame clones and leaves out a portion. The sample lists more than 45,000 clones; almost 90% were seen once. Sequenced here: CD4+ or CD8+ T cells sorted from blood, sampled in a trial of the OX40 agonist ivuxolimab. The receptors were gathered from an adult with an advanced solid tumor such as melanoma, head and neck, liver or kidney cancer.

The chain employs TRBV28 and TRBJ1-4, with D uncertain. Trimming removed 2 bases at V and 8 bases at J, with 9 bases between. The CDR3 is 13 residues long. The germline V gene encodes CDR1 MDHEN and CDR2 SYDVKM. The CDR3 spells CASSLPPREKLFF. CDR3 sequence (DNA): TGTGCCAGCAGTTTACCTCCGAGGGAAAAACTGTTTTTT.

The gene calls are TRBV12-1 and TRBJ1-5. TRBV12-1 is a pseudogene. CDR3 size: 15 residues. In nucleotides, the CDR3 is TGTGCCAGCAGAAAAAGGAGGGGGAAGGGTCAGCCCCAGCATTTT. It translates to CASRKRRGKGQPQHF.

V and J are TRBV10-2 and TRBJ2-3; TRBD1 matches 10 bases. Germline V gene sequence: CDR1 WSHSY, CDR2 SAAADI. J was trimmed by 2 bases and V by 10 bases; bases with no gene match: 12. The CDR3 has 16 residues. In DNA form, the CDR3 reads TGCGCCACCCTCATTTCCGGGACAGGGGTCACAGATACGCAGTATTTT. Its protein is CATLISGTGVTDTQYF.

The chain links TRBV2 to TRBJ2-1; 14 positions match TRBD2. The junction had 10 bases not matched to a gene; V was cut back by 9 bases and J by 9 bases. CDR1 SNHLY and CDR2 FYNNEI come from the germline V gene. The CDR3 totals 15 residues. In DNA form, the CDR3 reads TGTGCCAGTGGCGGGACTAGCGGGAGATCTATTGAGCAGTTCTTC. This codes for CASGGTSGRSIEQFF.

This clone was recorded once. The V gene is TRBV11-3, the J gene TRBJ2-3, with 10 positions matching TRBD1. V gave up 5 bases and J gave up 0 bases; unmatched junction bases: 5. CDR3 length: 16 residues. CDR1 and CDR2 (germline): SGHNT, YENEEA. This CDR3 is CASSGGQGGSTDTQYF. The DNA of the CDR3 is TGTGCCAGCAGCGGAGGACAGGGGGGTAGCACAGATACGCAGTATTTT.

This chain links TRBV9 with TRBJ2-3, with 7 bases fitting TRBD2. This CDR3 comprises 13 residues. Looked up from germline, CDR1 is SGDLS and CDR2 is YYNGEE. V dropped 3 bases and J dropped 8; count of bases not matched to a gene: 6. The CDR3 region is CASSAVGGGTQYF. The CDR3 DNA sequence: TGTGCCAGCAGCGCGGTGGGCGGGGGTACGCAGTATTTT.

V is TRBV5-1 and J is TRBJ2-5, with TRBD1 matching over 11 bases. Trimming cost V 4 bases and J 6 bases; bases outside gene matches: 8. The germline V gene encodes CDR1 SGHRS and CDR2 YFSETQ. The CDR3 runs 15 residues. The CDR3 sequence: CASSEGQGGWKTQYF. The DNA of the CDR3 is TGCGCCAGCAGCGAGGGACAGGGGGGTTGGAAGACCCAGTACTTC.

V gene TRBV6-5 combines with J gene TRBJ2-3, with TRBD2 matching 14 bases. Germline CDR1 reads MNHEY; CDR2 reads SVGAGI. The trim removed 6 bases at V and 6 bases at J, leaving 2 bases unmatched. The CDR3 loop spans 14 amino acids. CDR3 sequence (DNA): TGTGCCAGCAGGGGACTAGCGGGAGTGGATACGCAGTATTTT. This encodes CASRGLAGVDTQYF.

This clone was observed once. The chain carries TRBV23-1 and TRBJ2-6, with 7 nucleotides matching TRBD2. TRBV23-1 has ORF status, its function being uncertain. The CDR3 totals 17 residues. V shed 8 bases, J shed 0 bases, and the junction held 10 bases outside the gene matches. The CDR3: CASGGVTVYSGANVLTF. CDR3 bases: TGCGCCAGCGGGGGGGTAACAGTTTACTCTGGGGCCAACGTCCTGACTTTC.

The rearrangement links TRBV14 to TRBJ2-2; a weak D match, TRBD2 (5 bases). V was clipped by 4 bases and J by 5 bases, with 11 bases between them. CDR1 and CDR2 (germline): SGHDN, FVKESK. The CDR3 sequence is 14 residues long. In DNA, the CDR3 is TGTGCCAGCAGCCCCCTCACGGGAACCGGGGAGCTGTTTTTT. This gives the protein CASSPLTGTGELFF.

The chain is built from TRBV5-1 and TRBJ1-3; D call uncertain. From germline, CDR1 is SGHRS and CDR2 YFSETQ. CDR3 length: 15 amino acids. V gave up 5 bases and J gave up 0 bases, with 12 bases separating them. Here the CDR3 reads CASSPTISSGNTIYF. The CDR3 DNA sequence: TGCGCCAGCAGTCCAACGATTAGCTCTGGAAACACCATATATTTT. Together with reference TRBV5-1 and TRBJ1-3, the CDR3 gives the full variable domain: KAGVTQTPRYLIKTRGQQVTLSCSPISGHRSVSWYQQTPGQGLQFLFEYFSETQRNKGNFPGRFSGRQFSNSRSEMNVSTLELGDSALYLCASSPTISSGNTIYFGEGSWLTVV.

The CDR3 spells CASSLGGGTNEKLFF. The CDR3 DNA sequence: TGTGCCAGCAGCTTAGGGGGCGGAACTAATGAAAAACTGTTTTTT. The rearrangement joins TRBV11-3 to TRBJ1-4, with a weak D call TRBD1 (5 bases). Trimming took off 1 base at V and 1 base at J, with 7 bases between the two ends. This CDR3 is 15 amino acids long. Looked up from germline, CDR1 is SGHNT and CDR2 is YENEEA.

The chain combines TRBV4-1 with TRBJ2-1; TRBD2 aligns across 8 bases. Trimming took 1 base from V and 6 from J; bases not matched to a gene: 5. Germline V gene data show CDR1 as MGHRA and CDR2 as YSYEKL. There are 15 residues in the CDR3. The CDR3 protein is CASSQGNGRANEQFF. The CDR3, as DNA: TGCGCCAGCAGCCAAGGTAACGGGAGGGCCAATGAGCAGTTCTTC.

The chain has TRBV5-1 and TRBJ2-7; TRBD1 might be the D (5 bases). CDR3 length equals 15 residues. V dropped 3 bases and J dropped 4 bases, with 17 bases sitting between them. Germline V gene lookup returns CDR1 SGHRS and CDR2 YFSETQ. This CDR3 is CASSWGSGDRYEQYF. CDR3 DNA sequence: TGCGCCAGCAGCTGGGGTTCTGGCGACAGATACGAGCAGTACTTC. The complete variable domain, with remaining parts taken from reference TRBV5-1 and TRBJ2-7, reads KAGVTQTPRYLIKTRGQQVTLSCSPISGHRSVSWYQQTPGQGLQFLFEYFSETQRNKGNFPGRFSGRQFSNSRSEMNVSTLELGDSALYLCASSWGSGDRYEQYFGPGTRLTVT.

The gene calls are TRBV11-2 and TRBJ2-1, with D possibly being TRBD1 or TRBD2 (5 bases each). V was shortened by 2 bases and J by 5 bases, with 19 bases between the two germline ends. The CDR3 loop spans 17 amino acids. Germline-derived CDR1 and CDR2 are SGHAT and FQNNGV. CDR3: CASSLLGTAKGNNEQFF. CDR3 DNA: TGTGCCAGCAGCTTACTAGGGACGGCAAAGGGTAACAATGAGCAGTTCTTC.

This clone was seen just once. This sequence joins TRBV19 and TRBJ1-1; TRBD1 aligns across 8 bases. V dropped 7 bases and J dropped 4; count of bases not matched to a gene: 8. The CDR3 length is 14 residues. From germline, CDR1 is LNHDA and CDR2 SQIVND (reference sequence). The CDR3 region is CASNQDRVGTEAFF. The CDR3 DNA sequence: TGTGCCAGTAATCAGGACAGGGTTGGCACTGAAGCTTTCTTT.

The chain has TRBV13 and TRBJ1-5; TRBD1 agrees at 9 bases. V lost 4 bases, J lost 6 bases, and 4 bases stayed unmatched. Germline V CDR1 and CDR2: PRHDT, FYEKMQ (reference sequence). This CDR3 comprises 14 residues. This CDR3 is CASSSGQGSQPQHF. The CDR3 DNA is TGTGCCAGCAGCTCCGGACAGGGGAGTCAGCCCCAGCATTTT.

The chain has TRBV9 and TRBJ2-4, with TRBD1 as a possible D gene (6 bases). Trimming pared 0 bases from V and 1 base from J, leaving 8 bases between. The CDR3 sequence is 15 residues long. Germline CDR1 SGDLS, CDR2 YYNGEE. The CDR3 sequence is CASSVAGAAKNIQYF. The CDR3 coding sequence is TGTGCCAGCAGCGTAGCAGGGGCGGCCAAAAACATTCAGTACTTC.

This clone came up once. The rearrangement joins TRBV6-5 to TRBJ1-2; weak D call: TRBD1 (6 bases). The ends were cut back, 5 bases at V and 9 bases at J, with 16 bases in the middle. The CDR3 is made up of 13 amino acids. CDR1 and CDR2 (germline): MNHEY, SVGAGI. In DNA, the CDR3 is TGTGCCAGCAGTGAGGGGGAGGCATTGAGCTACACCTTC. Translation: CASSEGEALSYTF.

This clone was recorded only once. The chain employs TRBV4-2 and TRBJ1-2; 8 nucleotides align to TRBD1. Germline V gives CDR1 LGHNA, CDR2 YNFKEQ. V shed 1 base, J shed 4 bases, and the junction held 8 bases outside the gene matches. This CDR3 comprises 16 residues. CDR3 in DNA: TGTGCCAGCAGCCAAGGAGGTCCAGGGGGCTTCTATGGCTACACCTTC. Amino acid sequence: CASSQGGPGGFYGYTF.

The CDR3 nucleotides are TGTGCCAGCAGTGAAGGGGGGAGGAGACCGGAGATGGAGCAGTTCTTC. This encodes CASSEGGRRPEMEQFF. The chain couples TRBV2 to TRBJ2-1, with D perhaps matching TRBD2 (6 bases). The length of the CDR3 is 16 residues. The germline V gene has CDR1 SNHLY and CDR2 FYNNEI. V was trimmed by 1 base and J by 10 bases, leaving 20 bases between them.

V gene TRBV2 combines with J gene TRBJ1-2, with 7 bases lining up with TRBD1. Germline values: CDR1 SNHLY, CDR2 FYNNEI. With 1 base clipped from V and 2 bases from J, the junction kept 1 base outside the gene matches. This CDR3 is 14 amino acids long. The CDR3: CASSEGRGNYGYTF. CDR3 coding DNA: TGTGCCAGCAGTGAAGGCAGGGGGAACTATGGCTACACCTTC.

The V and J genes are TRBV2 and TRBJ2-5; 7 bases are shared with TRBD1. From germline, CDR1 is SNHLY and CDR2 FYNNEI. The V and J ends lost 4 bases and 1 base, in that order; junction bases with no gene match: 6. CDR3 length equals 15 residues. This CDR3 is CASSALTGVQETQYF. CDR3 nucleotide sequence: TGTGCCAGCAGTGCCTTAACAGGGGTCCAAGAGACCCAGTACTTC.

The chain joins TRBV11-1 to TRBJ2-7; 11 nucleotides agree with TRBD2. CDR3 size: 15 residues. Germline V CDR1 and CDR2: SGHAT, FQDESV (reference sequence). Trimming at V came to 1 base and at J to 2 bases, leaving 1 base not matched to a gene. In nucleotides, the CDR3 is TGTGCCAGCAGCTTAGTGACTAGCGGGACCTACGAGCAGTACTTC. Amino acid sequence: CASSLVTSGTYEQYF.

The J gene is TRBJ2-7, the V gene TRBV7-2; 9 positions match TRBD1. The CDR3 loop spans 15 amino acids. CDR1 is SGHTA, CDR2 FQGNSA, per germline. V trimming: 3 bases; J trimming: 3 bases; junction bases outside the gene matches: 6. The CDR3 here is CASSFSGTGFYEQYF. CDR3 DNA: TGTGCCAGCAGCTTTTCTGGGACAGGGTTCTACGAGCAGTACTTC.

The chain has TRBV18 and TRBJ1-6; D call uncertain. Trimming shortened V by 2 bases and J by 4 bases, and 12 bases separated the two germline ends. The CDR3 totals 16 residues. Germline CDR1 is KGHSH and CDR2 is LQKENI. CDR3 loop: CASSPVGKEYNSPLHF. The DNA of the CDR3 is TGTGCCAGCTCACCAGTCGGAAAGGAATATAATTCACCCCTCCACTTT.

This clone was seen just once. V usage is TRBV5-5 and J usage is TRBJ2-2, with 10 bases aligning to TRBD2. CDR1 is SGHKS and CDR2 is YYEKEE in the germline V gene (reference sequence). J was trimmed by 6 bases and V by 1 base; bases with no gene match: 3. The CDR3 loop spans 15 amino acids. This chain's CDR3 is CASSLTSGISGELFF. The CDR3 DNA follows: TGTGCCAGCAGCTTGACTAGCGGGATATCCGGGGAGCTGTTTTTT.

This chain connects TRBV5-1 to TRBJ2-7; 12 bases agree with TRBD2. CDR3 size: 16 residues. The germline V gene encodes CDR1 SGHRS and CDR2 YFSETQ. The V and J ends lost 5 bases and 1 base, in that order; junction bases with no gene match: 7. In nucleotides, the CDR3 is TGCGCCAGCAGAAGGACTAGCGGGACGATTTCCTACGAGCAGTACTTC. Translating it yields CASRRTSGTISYEQYF.

The chain carries TRBV5-4 and TRBJ2-7, with D perhaps TRBD1 (6 bases). CDR1 and CDR2 (germline): SGHNT, YYREEE (reference sequence). CDR3 length: 14 amino acids. V lost 0 bases and J 4 bases, leaving 11 bases between the germline ends. The CDR3 coding sequence is TGTGCCAGCAGCTTGGACAGGGAACGGTACGAGCAGTACTTC. Protein: CASSLDRERYEQYF. Variable domain in full (rest from reference TRBV5-4 and TRBJ2-7): ETGVTQSPTHLIKTRGQQVTLRCSSQSGHNTVSWYQQALGQGPQFIFQYYREEENGRGNFPPRFSGLQFPNYSSELNVNALELDDSALYLCASSLDRERYEQYFGPGTRLTVT.